These 2 T cell receptor beta chains share one sample of origin, sequenced in a study of CD8 T cells in ankylosing spondylitis. Via MiXCR, TCRdb re-called the 5' RACE reads, giving one row per CDR3 protein. The table shows some 130,000 distinct CDR3 sequences, with 5.5% to 7.5% occurring only once. The sample consisted of blood, either unsorted or a sorted T cell fraction (not recorded which). Receptors were obtained from a female donor with ankylosing spondylitis or in good health (not recorded which).

Concerning this clonotype: Just one base apart from a much larger clone, this may be a read error. The rearrangement links TRBV5-1 to TRBJ1-3, with a possible D match to TRBD1 (6 bases). Germline CDR1 and CDR2: SGHRS and YFSETQ. This CDR3 has 15 amino acids. The CDR3 nucleotides are TGCGCCAACAGCTTGATCCCAGGGGCCGGAAACACCATATATTTT. It yields the protein CANSLIPGAGNTIYF.

This clonotype has a count of ten or more. This rearrangement joins TRBV6-1 to TRBJ1-2, with a possible D match to TRBD1 (5 bases). Germline CDR1 and CDR2: MNHNS and SASEGT. This CDR3 region has 16 residues. V lost 1 base and J lost 0, with 12 bases in between. CDR3 loop: CASSEGGRPANYGYTF. Written as DNA, the CDR3 is TGTGCCAGCAGTGAAGGGGGCCGCCCAGCTAACTATGGCTACACCTTC.